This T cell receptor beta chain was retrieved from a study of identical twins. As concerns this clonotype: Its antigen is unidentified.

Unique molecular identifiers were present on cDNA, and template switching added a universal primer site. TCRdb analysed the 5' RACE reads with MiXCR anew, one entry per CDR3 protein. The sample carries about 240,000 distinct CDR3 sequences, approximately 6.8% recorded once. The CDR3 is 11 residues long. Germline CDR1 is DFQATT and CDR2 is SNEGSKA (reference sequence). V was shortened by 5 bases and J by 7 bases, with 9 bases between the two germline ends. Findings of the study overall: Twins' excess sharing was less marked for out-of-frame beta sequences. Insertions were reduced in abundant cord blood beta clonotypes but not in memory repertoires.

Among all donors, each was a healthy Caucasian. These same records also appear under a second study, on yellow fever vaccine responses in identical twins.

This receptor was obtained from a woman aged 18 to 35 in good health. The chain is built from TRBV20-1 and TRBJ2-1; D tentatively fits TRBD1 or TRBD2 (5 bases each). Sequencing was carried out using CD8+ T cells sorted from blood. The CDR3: CSAHEGNEQFF. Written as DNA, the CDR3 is TGCAGTGCTCATGAGGGGAATGAGCAGTTCTTC.